This T cell receptor (beta chain) was recorded in a study of T cell responses to AZD1222 COVID-19 vaccine. Germline assignment: CDR1 LNHDA and CDR2 SQIVND (reference sequence). The CDR3 loop spans 14 amino acids. Losses at the gene ends were 3 bases for V and 0 bases for J; bases not matched to a gene: 1. Concerning this clone itself: Its specificity is unknown.

Using immunoSEQ multiplex PCR, the repertoire was profiled, and TCRdb retains in-frame clones only, with some absent. This table has 80,000 to 90,000 clones, approximately 89% appearing once. Study-wide results and caveats: Elevations in Spike-specific TCR breadth and depth followed administration of two AZD1222 doses. The reported proportion of spike-specific TCRs targeting unmutated variant regions was nearly half. The study identified only 6 or 7 AZD1222 recipients as seropositive at baseline. Females outnumbered males among donors, who were mostly white British; clonal diversity was possibly underestimated.

This chain links TRBV19 with TRBJ1-2; 7 nucleotides agree with TRBD1. This TCR derives from an adult in good health. The sample here was peripheral blood, taken on day 0 of MenACWY control vaccination. For the CDR3, the DNA is TGTGCCAGTAGTATTGGGACAGCTAACTATGGCTACACCTTC. Translation: CASSIGTANYGYTF.